Sequencing of this T cell receptor beta chain was carried out in a study of OX40 agonist ivuxolimab in advanced cancers. Using immunoSEQ multiplex PCR, the repertoire was profiled, and TCRdb retains in-frame clones only, with some absent. The data hold roughly 42,000 clones, with approximately 84% observed a single time. Comment on this clone: One end of the junction is discordant with germline, which a read error may explain.

Germline CDR1 is SGHNT and CDR2 is YYREEE (reference sequence). This CDR3 has 15 residues. This material consisted of CD4+ or CD8+ T cells sorted from blood, taken in a trial of the OX40 agonist ivuxolimab. The gene calls are TRBV5-4 and TRBJ2-7, with D perhaps assigned TRBD1 or TRBD2 (5 bases each). The source is an adult with an advanced solid tumor such as melanoma, head and neck, liver or kidney cancer. The CDR3 is CASSQDRAAGYEQYF. CDR3 DNA: TGCGCCAGCAGCCAAGACAGAGCGGCCGGCTACGAGCAGTACTTC.